The present T cell receptor beta chain was sequenced within a study of T cell repertoires in cytomegalovirus infection. At least ten counts were recorded for this clonotype. TCRdb re-called the reads through MiXCR, storing one row per CDR3 protein. The sample lists almost 550,000 distinct CDR3 sequences; more than 15% were seen once. The ends were cut back, 2 bases at V and 4 bases at J, with 12 bases in the middle. Looked up from germline, CDR1 is SEHNR and CDR2 is FQNEAQ (reference sequence). The CDR3 has 15 amino acids. This sequence joins TRBV7-9 and TRBJ2-1, with D unclear. The TCR originated in a human donor in good health (CMV status not recorded). Some clones in this sample may be carry-over from other donors' samples. The sample was CD8+ T cells from PBMCs. The CDR3, as DNA: TGTGCCAGCAGCTTACGGGCTTCTACGTACAATGAGCAGTTCTTC. This gives the protein CASSLRASTYNEQFF. Variable domain in full (rest from reference TRBV7-9 and TRBJ2-1): DTGVSQNPRHKITKRGQNVTFRCDPISEHNRLYWYRQTLGQGPEFLTYFQNEAQLEKSRLLSDRFSAERPKGSFSTLEIQRTEQGDSAMYLCASSLRASTYNEQFFGPGTRLTVL.